Described below is a single T cell receptor (beta chain) sequence and its context. The antigen is unknown. The data belong to a study of cytomegalovirus exposure and HLA in healthy donors. Whole-study results and caveats: The HLA-A and HLA-B alleles of most subjects were reportedly predicted accurately from TCR beta sequences. Earlier analysis yielded a pattern in which most TCR beta V segments were productive about 90% or about 30% of the time.

J gave up 3 bases and V 4 bases, and 12 bases lay outside the gene matches. This CDR3 has 17 amino acids. The V gene's germline CDR1 is SGHRS and CDR2 YFSETQ. The PCR used 60 Vbeta and 13 Jbeta primers. Clones were sequenced by immunoSEQ multiplex PCR, and TCRdb holds only the in-frame ones, with some missing. The table records about 150,000 clones, roughly 70% of them present only once. This TCR derives from a man aged 25 to 40 in good health and CMV-seronegative. The rearrangement uses TRBV5-1 and TRBJ1-4, with 7 bases lining up with TRBD1. The specimen sequenced was PBMCs. The CDR3 reads CASSAQARGQANEKLFF. The CDR3 DNA follows: TGCGCCAGCAGCGCCCAGGCGAGGGGGCAGGCTAATGAAAAACTGTTTTTT.